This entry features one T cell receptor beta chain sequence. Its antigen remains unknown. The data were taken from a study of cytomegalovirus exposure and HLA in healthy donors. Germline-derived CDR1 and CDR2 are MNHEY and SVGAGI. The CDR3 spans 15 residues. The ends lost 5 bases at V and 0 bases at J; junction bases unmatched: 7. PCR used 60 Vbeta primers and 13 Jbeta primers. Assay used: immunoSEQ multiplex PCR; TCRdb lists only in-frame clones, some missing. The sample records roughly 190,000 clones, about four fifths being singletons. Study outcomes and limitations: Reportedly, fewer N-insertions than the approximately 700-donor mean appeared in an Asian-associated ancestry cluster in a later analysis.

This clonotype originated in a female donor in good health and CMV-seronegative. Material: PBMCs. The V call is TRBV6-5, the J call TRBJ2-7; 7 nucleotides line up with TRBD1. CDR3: CASSRDRLNSYEQYF. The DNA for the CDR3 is TGTGCCAGCAGTCGGGACAGACTCAACTCCTACGAGCAGTACTTC.